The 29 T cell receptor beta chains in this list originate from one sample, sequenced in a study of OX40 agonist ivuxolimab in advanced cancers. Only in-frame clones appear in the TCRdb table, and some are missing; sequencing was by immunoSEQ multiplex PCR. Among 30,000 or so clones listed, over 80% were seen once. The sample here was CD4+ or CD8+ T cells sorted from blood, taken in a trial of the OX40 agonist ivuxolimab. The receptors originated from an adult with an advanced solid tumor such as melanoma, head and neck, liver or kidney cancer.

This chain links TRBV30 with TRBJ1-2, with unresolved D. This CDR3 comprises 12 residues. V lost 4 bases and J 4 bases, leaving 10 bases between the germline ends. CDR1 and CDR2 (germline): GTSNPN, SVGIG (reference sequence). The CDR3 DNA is TGTGCCTGGACTGGGGTCGTCTATGGCTACACCTTC. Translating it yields CAWTGVVYGYTF.

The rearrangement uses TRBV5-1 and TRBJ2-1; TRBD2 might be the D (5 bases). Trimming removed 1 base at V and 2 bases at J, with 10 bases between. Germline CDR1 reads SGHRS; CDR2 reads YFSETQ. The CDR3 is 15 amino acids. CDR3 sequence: CASSLTSSPYNEQFF. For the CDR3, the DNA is TGCGCCAGCAGCTTGACTAGTTCCCCCTACAATGAGCAGTTCTTC.

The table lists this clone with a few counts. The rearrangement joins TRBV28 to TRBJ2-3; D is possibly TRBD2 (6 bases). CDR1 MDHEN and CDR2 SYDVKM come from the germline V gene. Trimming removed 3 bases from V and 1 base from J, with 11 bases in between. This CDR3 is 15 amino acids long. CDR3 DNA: TGTGCCAGCAGTTTGTGGAGGGTCGGCACAGATACGCAGTATTTT. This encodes CASSLWRVGTDTQYF.

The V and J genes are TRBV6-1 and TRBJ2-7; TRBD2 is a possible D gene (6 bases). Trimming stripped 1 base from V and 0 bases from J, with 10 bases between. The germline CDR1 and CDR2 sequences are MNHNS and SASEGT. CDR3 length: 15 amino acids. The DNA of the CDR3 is TGTGCCAGCAGTGAAGAAGCGGGTAGCTCCTACGAGCAGTACTTC. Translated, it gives CASSEEAGSSYEQYF.

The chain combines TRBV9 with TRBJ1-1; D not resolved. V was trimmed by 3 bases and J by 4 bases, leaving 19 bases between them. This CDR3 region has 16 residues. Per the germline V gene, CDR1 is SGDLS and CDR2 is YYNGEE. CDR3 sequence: CASSALGLTRGTEAFF. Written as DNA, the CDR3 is TGTGCCAGCAGCGCCCTAGGACTAACCCGGGGCACTGAAGCTTTCTTT.

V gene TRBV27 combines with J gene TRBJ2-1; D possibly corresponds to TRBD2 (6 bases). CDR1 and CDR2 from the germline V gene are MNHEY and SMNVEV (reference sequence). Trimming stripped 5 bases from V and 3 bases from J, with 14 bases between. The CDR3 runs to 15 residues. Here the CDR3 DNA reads TGTGCCAGCAGTCCCCCCCGCGGGAACTACAATGAGCAGTTCTTC. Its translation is CASSPPRGNYNEQFF.

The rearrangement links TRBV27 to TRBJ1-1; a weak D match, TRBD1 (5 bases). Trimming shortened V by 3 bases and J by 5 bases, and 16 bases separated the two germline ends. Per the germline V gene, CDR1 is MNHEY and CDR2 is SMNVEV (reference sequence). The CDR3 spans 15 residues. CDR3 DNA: TGTGCCAGCAGTTTTTTGTCCAGGGTGGGGACTGAAGCTTTCTTT. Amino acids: CASSFLSRVGTEAFF.

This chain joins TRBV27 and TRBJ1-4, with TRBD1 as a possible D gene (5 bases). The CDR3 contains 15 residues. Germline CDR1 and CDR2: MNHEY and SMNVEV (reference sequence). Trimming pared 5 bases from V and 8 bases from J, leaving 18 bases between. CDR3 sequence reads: CASSPPGGAWEKLFF. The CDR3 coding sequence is TGTGCCAGCAGTCCCCCGGGGGGAGCCTGGGAAAAACTGTTTTTT. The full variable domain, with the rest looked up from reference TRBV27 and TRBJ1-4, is EAQVTQNPRYLITVTGKKLTVTCSQNMNHEYMSWYRQDPGLGLRQIYYSMNVEVTDKGDVPEGYKVSRKEKRNFPLILESPSPNQTSLYFCASSPPGGAWEKLFFGSGTQLSVL.

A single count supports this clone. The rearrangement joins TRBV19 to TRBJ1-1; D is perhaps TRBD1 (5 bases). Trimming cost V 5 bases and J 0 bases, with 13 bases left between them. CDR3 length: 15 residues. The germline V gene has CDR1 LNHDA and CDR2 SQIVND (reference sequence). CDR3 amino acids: CASSPLEGMNTEAFF. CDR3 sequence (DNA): TGTGCCAGTAGTCCTCTGGAGGGGATGAACACTGAAGCTTTCTTT.

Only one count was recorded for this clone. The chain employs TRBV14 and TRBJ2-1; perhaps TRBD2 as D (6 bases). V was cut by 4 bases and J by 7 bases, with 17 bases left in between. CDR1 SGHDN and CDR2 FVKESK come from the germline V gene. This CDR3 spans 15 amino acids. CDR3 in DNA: TGTGCCAGCAGCCCCCTGGTGGGAGGTCGGAATGAGCAGTTCTTC. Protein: CASSPLVGGRNEQFF.

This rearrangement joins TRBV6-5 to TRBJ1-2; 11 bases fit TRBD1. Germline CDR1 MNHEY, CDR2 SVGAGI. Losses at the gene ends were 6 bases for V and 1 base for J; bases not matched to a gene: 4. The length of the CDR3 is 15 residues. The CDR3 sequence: CASSPGQGVNYGYTF. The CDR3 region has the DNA TGTGCCAGCAGCCCGGGACAGGGGGTTAACTATGGCTACACCTTC.

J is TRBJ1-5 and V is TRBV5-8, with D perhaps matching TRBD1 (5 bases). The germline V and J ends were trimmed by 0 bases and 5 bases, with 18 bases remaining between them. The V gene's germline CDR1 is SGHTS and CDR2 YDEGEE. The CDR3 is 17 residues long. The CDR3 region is CASSLGLRDRRDQPQHF. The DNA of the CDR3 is TGTGCCAGCAGCTTGGGCCTACGAGACAGACGCGATCAGCCCCAGCATTTT.

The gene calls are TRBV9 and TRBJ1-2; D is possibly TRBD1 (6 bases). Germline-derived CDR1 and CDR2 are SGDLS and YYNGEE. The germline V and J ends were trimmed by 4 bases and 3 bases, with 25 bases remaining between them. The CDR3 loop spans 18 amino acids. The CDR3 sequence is CASSPRSGTTHFYYGYTF. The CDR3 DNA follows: TGTGCCAGCAGCCCTCGGTCCGGGACAACACATTTTTACTATGGCTACACCTTC.

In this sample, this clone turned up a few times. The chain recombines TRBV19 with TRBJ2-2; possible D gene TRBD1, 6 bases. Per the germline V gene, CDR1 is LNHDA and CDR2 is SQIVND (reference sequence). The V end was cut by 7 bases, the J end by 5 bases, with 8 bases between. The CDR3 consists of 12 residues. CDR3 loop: CASNTGTGELFF. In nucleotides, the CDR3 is TGTGCCAGTAATACAGGGACCGGGGAGCTGTTTTTT.

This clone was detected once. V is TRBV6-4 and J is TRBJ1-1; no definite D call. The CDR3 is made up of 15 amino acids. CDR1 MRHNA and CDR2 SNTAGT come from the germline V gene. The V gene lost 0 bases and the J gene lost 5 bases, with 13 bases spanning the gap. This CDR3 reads CASSDSLFPGTEAFF. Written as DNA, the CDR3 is TGTGCCAGCAGTGACTCGCTTTTCCCGGGGACTGAAGCTTTCTTT.

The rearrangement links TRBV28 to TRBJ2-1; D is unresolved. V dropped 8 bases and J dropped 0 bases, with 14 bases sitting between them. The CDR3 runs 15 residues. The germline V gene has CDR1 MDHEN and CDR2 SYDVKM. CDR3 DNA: TGTGCCAGCCGTTCCCCTACCTACTCCTACAATGAGCAGTTCTTC. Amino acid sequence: CASRSPTYSYNEQFF.

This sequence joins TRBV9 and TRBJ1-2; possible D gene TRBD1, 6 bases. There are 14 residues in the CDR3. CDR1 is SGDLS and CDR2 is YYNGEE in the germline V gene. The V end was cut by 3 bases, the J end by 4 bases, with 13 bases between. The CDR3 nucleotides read TGTGCCAGCAGCGAAGGGGGGGGCCTCTATGGCTACACCTTC. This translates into CASSEGGGLYGYTF.

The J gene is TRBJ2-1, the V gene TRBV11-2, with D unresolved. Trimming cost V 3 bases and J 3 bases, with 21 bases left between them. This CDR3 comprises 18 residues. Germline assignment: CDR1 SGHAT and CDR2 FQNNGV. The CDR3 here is CASSFLIFRGDLYNEQFF. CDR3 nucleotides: TGTGCCAGCAGCTTCTTGATTTTCCGAGGAGATCTCTACAATGAGCAGTTCTTC.

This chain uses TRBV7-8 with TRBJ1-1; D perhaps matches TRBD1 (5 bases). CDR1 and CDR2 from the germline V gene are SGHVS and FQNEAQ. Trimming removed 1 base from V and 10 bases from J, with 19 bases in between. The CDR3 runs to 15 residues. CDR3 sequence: CASSLGAPGLPGAFF. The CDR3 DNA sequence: TGTGCCAGCAGCTTAGGGGCACCGGGACTCCCGGGAGCTTTCTTT.

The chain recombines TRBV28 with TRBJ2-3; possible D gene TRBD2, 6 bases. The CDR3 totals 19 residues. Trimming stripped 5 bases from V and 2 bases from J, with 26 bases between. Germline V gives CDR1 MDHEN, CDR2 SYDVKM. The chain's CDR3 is CASSVPVLALGGATDTQYF. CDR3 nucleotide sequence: TGTGCCAGCAGTGTACCTGTCCTAGCGTTAGGTGGGGCCACAGATACGCAGTATTTT.

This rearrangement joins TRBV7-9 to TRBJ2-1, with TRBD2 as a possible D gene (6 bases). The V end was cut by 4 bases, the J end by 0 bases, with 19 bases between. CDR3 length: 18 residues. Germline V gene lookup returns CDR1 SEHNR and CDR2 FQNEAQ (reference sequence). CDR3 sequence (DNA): TGTGCCAGCAGCTCTAGGGAGGTAGCGCTCAGCTCCTACAATGAGCAGTTCTTC. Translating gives CASSSREVALSSYNEQFF.

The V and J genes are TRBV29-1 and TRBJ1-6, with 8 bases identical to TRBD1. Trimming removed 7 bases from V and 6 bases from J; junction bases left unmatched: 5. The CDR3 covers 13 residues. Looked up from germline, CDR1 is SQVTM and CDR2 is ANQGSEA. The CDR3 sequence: CSARGQGNSPLHF. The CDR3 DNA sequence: TGCAGCGCTAGAGGACAGGGTAATTCACCCCTCCACTTT.

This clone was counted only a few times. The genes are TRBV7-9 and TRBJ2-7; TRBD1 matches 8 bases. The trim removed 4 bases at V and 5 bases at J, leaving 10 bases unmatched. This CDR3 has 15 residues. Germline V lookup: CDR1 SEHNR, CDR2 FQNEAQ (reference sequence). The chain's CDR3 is CASSSETGVIHEQYF. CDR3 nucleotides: TGTGCCAGCAGCTCGGAGACAGGGGTCATACACGAGCAGTACTTC.

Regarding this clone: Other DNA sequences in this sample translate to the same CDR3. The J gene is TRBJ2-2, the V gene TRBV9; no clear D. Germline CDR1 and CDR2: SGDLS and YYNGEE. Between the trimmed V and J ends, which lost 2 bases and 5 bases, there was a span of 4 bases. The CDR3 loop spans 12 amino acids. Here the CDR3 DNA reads TGTGCCAGCAGCGTTAGAACCGGGGAGCTGTTTTTT. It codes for CASSVRTGELFF.

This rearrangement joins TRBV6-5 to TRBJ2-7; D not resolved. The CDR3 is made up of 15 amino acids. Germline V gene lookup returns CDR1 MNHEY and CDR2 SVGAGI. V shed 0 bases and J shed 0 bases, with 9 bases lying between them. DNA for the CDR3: TGTGCCAGCAGTTACTCGGGTAGCAGCTCCTACGAGCAGTACTTC. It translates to CASSYSGSSSYEQYF.

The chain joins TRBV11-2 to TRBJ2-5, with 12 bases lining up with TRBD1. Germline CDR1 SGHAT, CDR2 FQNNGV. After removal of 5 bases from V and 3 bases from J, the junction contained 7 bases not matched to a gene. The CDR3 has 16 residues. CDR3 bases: TGTGCCAGCAGCGCCGGGGGACAGGGGGCAAAAGAGACCCAGTACTTC. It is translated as CASSAGGQGAKETQYF.

The CDR3 region is CASSIGSSWEQYF. The CDR3 nucleotides are TGTGCCAGCAGCATCGGTAGTTCGTGGGAGCAGTACTTC. V gene TRBV27 combines with J gene TRBJ2-7; D is undetermined. Germline loops: CDR1 MNHEY, CDR2 SMNVEV (reference sequence). The CDR3 sequence is 13 residues long. V was trimmed by 6 bases and J by 7 bases, leaving 16 bases between them.

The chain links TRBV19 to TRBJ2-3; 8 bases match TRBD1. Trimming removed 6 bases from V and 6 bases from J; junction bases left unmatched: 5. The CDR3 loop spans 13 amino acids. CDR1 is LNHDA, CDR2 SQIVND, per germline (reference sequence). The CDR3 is CASSGTGFDTQYF. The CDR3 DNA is TGTGCCAGTAGCGGGACAGGTTTTGATACGCAGTATTTT. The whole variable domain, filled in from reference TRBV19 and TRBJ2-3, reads DGGITQSPKYLFRKEGQNVTLSCEQNLNHDAMYWYRQDPGQGLRLIYYSQIVNDFQKGDIAEGYSVSREKKESFPLTVTSAQKNPTAFYLCASSGTGFDTQYFGPGTRLTVL.

CDR3 sequence: CSVELARDNHGYTF. The DNA of the CDR3 is TGCAGCGTTGAGTTGGCCCGGGACAACCATGGCTACACCTTC. The chain joins TRBV29-1 to TRBJ1-2; TRBD1 is a possible D gene (6 bases). Germline V lookup: CDR1 SQVTM, CDR2 ANQGSEA. This CDR3 contains 14 residues. The germline V and J ends were trimmed by 3 bases and 6 bases, with 17 bases remaining between them.